The entry that follows covers one TCR beta chain sequence. Sequencing used immunoSEQ multiplex PCR; TCRdb keeps in-frame clones, though not all of them. Counted here are 500,000 or so clones, 87% occurring once; the ten biggest clones make up 10% to 15%. This specimen comes from a study of Ad26.COV2.S vaccination and SARS-CoV-2 variants. Study-wide context: The vaccine Ad26.COV2.S was put into the muscle once, or twice with 56 days between.

The V gene lost 0 bases and the J gene lost 8 bases, with 6 bases spanning the gap. In germline, CDR1 is SGHDN, CDR2 FVKESK. The CDR3 contains 12 residues. The treatment is: about 20 received Ad26.COV2.S at low or high dose, single or two shots; several received placebo; per-sample allocation not given. Sample collection was performed on day 63 after the first vaccine or placebo injection. The starting material was peripheral blood, obtained in a trial of Ad26.COV2.S vaccine versus placebo. The gene calls are TRBV14 and TRBJ2-3, with no clear D. The sequence came from a person aged 18-65 years who received the Ad26.COV2.S COVID-19 vaccine or a placebo. The CDR3 bases are TGTGCCAGCAGCCAAGAGTCCTTTACGCAGTATTTT. Translating gives CASSQESFTQYF.